The 18 T cell receptor beta chains listed next were all sequenced from one sample in a study of regulatory T cells in long-lasting Graves disease. The time point is: newly diagnosed GD, antithyroid drugs for less than 3 months. The TCR library was made from RNA that had been extracted from PBMCs in TRIzol. Assembly of TCR beta libraries relied on iRepertoire HTBI primers together with Arm-PCR of CDR3 regions. TCRdb ran MiXCR on the multiplex PCR reads and lists one entry per CDR3 protein. The data show roughly 400,000 distinct CDR3 sequences, about 15% seen once. This sample was shared with a second study, whose subject was T cells in Graves' hyperthyroidism and ophthalmopathy.

The source was peripheral blood mononuclear cells (PBMCs), collected at new diagnosis, from a patient treated with antithyroid drugs. These receptors came from a woman in her thirties or forties with Graves disease.

The V gene is TRBV29-1, the J gene TRBJ2-3; 7 bases match TRBD1. The CDR3 length is 12 residues. Germline assignment: CDR1 SQVTM and CDR2 ANQGSEA. The V and J ends lost 7 bases and 6 bases, in that order; junction bases with no gene match: 7. The CDR3 bases are TGCAGCGCAATCCAGGGGGAGGATACGCAGTATTTT. This sequence encodes CSAIQGEDTQYF.

This clonotype was observed at least ten times. The chain employs TRBV28 and TRBJ2-7; 7 bases are shared with TRBD2. Germline-derived CDR1 and CDR2 are MDHEN and SYDVKM. This CDR3 has 14 residues. The J segment lost 1 base and the V segment lost 5 bases, leaving 5 bases of the junction unmatched. CDR3 loop: CASSMLAESYEQYF. CDR3 bases: TGTGCCAGCAGTATGCTAGCGGAGTCCTACGAGCAGTACTTC.

This clonotype has only a few counts. This rearrangement joins TRBV20-1 to TRBJ1-1, with D possibly being TRBD1 (6 bases). CDR3 size: 14 residues. The germline V gene has CDR1 DFQATT and CDR2 SNEGSKA (reference sequence). V was pared by 4 bases and J by 1 base, with 13 bases between. The chain's CDR3 is CSATSGGANTEAFF. In DNA form, the CDR3 reads TGCAGTGCTACGTCGGGGGGGGCGAACACTGAAGCTTTCTTT.

This clonotype came up many times. This sequence joins TRBV2 and TRBJ2-7; D might be TRBD1 or TRBD2, each matching 5 bases. V lost 7 bases and J lost 3, with 10 bases in between. The CDR3 runs 12 residues. The germline CDR1 and CDR2 sequences are SNHLY and FYNNEI. The chain's CDR3 is CASIRGGYEQYF. In DNA, the CDR3 is TGTGCCAGCATCCGGGGCGGCTACGAGCAGTACTTC. The entire variable domain, with the rest obtained from reference TRBV2 and TRBJ2-7, is as follows: EPEVTQTPSHQVTQMGQEVILRCVPISNHLYFYWYRQILGQKVEFLVSFYNNEISEKSEIFDDQFSVERPDGSNFTLKIRSTKLEDSAMYFCASIRGGYEQYFGPGTRLTVT.

At least ten counts were recorded for this clonotype. The V gene is TRBV20-1, the J gene TRBJ2-7, with D perhaps being TRBD1 or TRBD2 (6 bases each). With 5 bases removed from V and 5 bases from J, the gap between germline ends came to 19 bases. Germline-derived CDR1 and CDR2 are DFQATT and SNEGSKA (reference sequence). The CDR3 consists of 14 residues. CDR3 residues: CSAQRQGGRDEQYF. The CDR3, as DNA: TGCAGTGCTCAGAGGCAAGGGGGGCGGGACGAGCAGTACTTC.

This clonotype was seen many times. The rearrangement uses TRBV3-1 and TRBJ1-6; 7 nucleotides align to TRBD1. The germline V gene has CDR1 LGHDT and CDR2 YNNKEL (reference sequence). The V gene end was trimmed by 3 bases and the J gene end by 14 bases; junction bases not matched to a gene: 7. The CDR3 has 13 residues. This CDR3 reads CASSQATGDTLHF. The CDR3 DNA follows: TGTGCCAGCAGCCAGGCTACAGGGGATACCCTCCACTTT.

This clonotype has a count of ten or more. The chain combines TRBV28 with TRBJ2-2, with TRBD2 matching 8 bases. The CDR3 is made up of 14 amino acids. J gave up 5 bases and V 6 bases, and 5 bases lay outside the gene matches. The germline V gene encodes CDR1 MDHEN and CDR2 SYDVKM. The chain's CDR3 is CASRQRELTGELFF. DNA of the CDR3: TGTGCCAGCAGGCAGCGGGAGTTAACCGGGGAGCTGTTTTTT.

The table lists this clonotype with many counts. The chain uses TRBV2 and TRBJ2-3; the D gene is possibly TRBD1 (5 bases). V shed 2 bases and J shed 10 bases, with 13 bases lying between them. The CDR3 is made up of 13 amino acids. In germline, CDR1 is SNHLY, CDR2 FYNNEI. CDR3 in DNA: TGTGCCAGCAGTGAAACCCCTCAGGGCGCGCAGTATTTT. Translated, it gives CASSETPQGAQYF. The full variable domain, with the rest looked up from reference TRBV2 and TRBJ2-3, is EPEVTQTPSHQVTQMGQEVILRCVPISNHLYFYWYRQILGQKVEFLVSFYNNEISEKSEIFDDQFSVERPDGSNFTLKIRSTKLEDSAMYFCASSETPQGAQYFGPGTRLTVL.

Note on this clonotype: One junction end does not reproduce the germline sequence, and a read error may be involved. This rearrangement joins TRBV19 to TRBJ1-6; TRBD1 might be the D (5 bases). The V gene's germline CDR1 is LNHDA and CDR2 SQIVND (reference sequence). The length of the CDR3 is 13 residues. The CDR3 DNA follows: TGTGCCAGTAGACCTGACAGAAATTCACCCCCCCACTTT. This gives the protein CASRPDRNSPPHF.

The rearrangement joins TRBV6-1 to TRBJ2-4; possible D gene TRBD1, 6 bases. The CDR3 covers 13 residues. Germline-derived CDR1 and CDR2 are MNHNS and SASEGT. V lost 7 bases and J lost 5, with 12 bases in between. CDR3 in DNA: TGTGCCAGCATGCAAGGGGGAGAAAACATTCAGTACTTC. Translating it yields CASMQGGENIQYF.

This clonotype was observed at least ten times. The chain employs TRBV11-2 and TRBJ2-3, with TRBD2 as a possible D gene (7 bases). Germline V gene sequence: CDR1 SGHAT, CDR2 FQNNGV. V lost 5 bases, J lost 4 bases, and 13 bases lay in between. This CDR3 spans 14 amino acids. The CDR3 region has the DNA TGTGCCAGCAGCCCCGGGGGGCTGGCAGATACGCAGTATTTT. Amino acids: CASSPGGLADTQYF.

This clonotype occurred a few times. This sequence may be a read error, since a much larger clone differs from it by one base. The rearrangement uses TRBV28 and TRBJ2-1; 15 nucleotides agree with TRBD2. Germline V lookup: CDR1 MDHEN, CDR2 SYDVKM. V dropped 5 bases and J dropped 12; count of bases not matched to a gene: 11. The CDR3 consists of 16 residues. The CDR3 reads CASSKPGLAGGYGQFF. The CDR3 nucleotides read TGTGCCAGCAGTAAGCCTGGACTAGCGGGGGGGTATGGGCAGTTCTTC.

In its sample, this clonotype was seen many times. This rearrangement joins TRBV12-3 or TRBV12-4 to TRBJ2-3; 10 bases align to TRBD2. The CDR3 sequence is 18 residues long. Trimming at V came to 1 base and at J to 6 bases, leaving 13 bases not matched to a gene. DNA for the CDR3: TGTGCCAGCAGTTTAGGTTTAGCGGGAGGCCTGGCGAGGGATACGCAGTATTTT. It yields the protein CASSLGLAGGLARDTQYF.

This clonotype was observed a handful of times. This rearrangement joins TRBV5-1 to TRBJ2-7; TRBD1 aligns across 8 bases. The CDR3 has 15 amino acids. Looked up from germline, CDR1 is SGHRS and CDR2 is YFSETQ. Losses at the gene ends were 0 bases for V and 3 bases for J; bases not matched to a gene: 5. DNA of the CDR3: TGCGCCAGCAGCTTGGCGGACAGGGCAAACTACGAGCAGTACTTC. Translating it yields CASSLADRANYEQYF.

This clonotype was seen a few times. The CDR3 spells CASTTTGELFF. The CDR3 DNA is TGCGCCAGCACGACTACCGGGGAGCTGTTTTTT. V is TRBV5-1 and J is TRBJ2-2; no reliable D call. Germline CDR1 and CDR2: SGHRS and YFSETQ. This CDR3 has 11 residues. V was cut by 6 bases and J by 5 bases, with 5 bases left in between.

This sequence joins TRBV7-3 and TRBJ1-1; D possibly corresponds to TRBD1 (6 bases). The germline V and J ends were trimmed by 1 base and 1 base, with 13 bases remaining between them. CDR1 and CDR2 from the germline V gene are SGHTA and FQGTGA. This CDR3 has 16 residues. Written as DNA, the CDR3 is TGTGCCAGCAGCTTAAGCGGAGGGGGGGGGAACACTGAAGCTTTCTTT. It yields the protein CASSLSGGGGNTEAFF.

To note about this clonotype: A read error is possible here, since a much larger clone lies one base away. The chain couples TRBV11-2 to TRBJ2-3; possibly TRBD2 for D (6 bases). The CDR3 consists of 14 residues. The germline V gene encodes CDR1 SGHAT and CDR2 FQNNGV. V lost 4 bases, J lost 6 bases, and 14 bases lay in between. The DNA of the CDR3 is TGTGCCAGCAGCTCGCAGGAGGGCCTGGATACGCAGTATTTT. Translation gives CASSSQEGLDTQYF.

In this sample, this clonotype turned up many times. The V call is TRBV12-3 or TRBV12-4, the J call TRBJ1-2; 7 bases are a match to TRBD1. Trimming cost V 2 bases and J 7 bases; bases outside gene matches: 13. The CDR3 length is 16 residues. The DNA for the CDR3 is TGTGCCAGCAGTTTAAGAGGGACAGTCGGATCCCCTGGCTACACCTTC. It translates to CASSLRGTVGSPGYTF.